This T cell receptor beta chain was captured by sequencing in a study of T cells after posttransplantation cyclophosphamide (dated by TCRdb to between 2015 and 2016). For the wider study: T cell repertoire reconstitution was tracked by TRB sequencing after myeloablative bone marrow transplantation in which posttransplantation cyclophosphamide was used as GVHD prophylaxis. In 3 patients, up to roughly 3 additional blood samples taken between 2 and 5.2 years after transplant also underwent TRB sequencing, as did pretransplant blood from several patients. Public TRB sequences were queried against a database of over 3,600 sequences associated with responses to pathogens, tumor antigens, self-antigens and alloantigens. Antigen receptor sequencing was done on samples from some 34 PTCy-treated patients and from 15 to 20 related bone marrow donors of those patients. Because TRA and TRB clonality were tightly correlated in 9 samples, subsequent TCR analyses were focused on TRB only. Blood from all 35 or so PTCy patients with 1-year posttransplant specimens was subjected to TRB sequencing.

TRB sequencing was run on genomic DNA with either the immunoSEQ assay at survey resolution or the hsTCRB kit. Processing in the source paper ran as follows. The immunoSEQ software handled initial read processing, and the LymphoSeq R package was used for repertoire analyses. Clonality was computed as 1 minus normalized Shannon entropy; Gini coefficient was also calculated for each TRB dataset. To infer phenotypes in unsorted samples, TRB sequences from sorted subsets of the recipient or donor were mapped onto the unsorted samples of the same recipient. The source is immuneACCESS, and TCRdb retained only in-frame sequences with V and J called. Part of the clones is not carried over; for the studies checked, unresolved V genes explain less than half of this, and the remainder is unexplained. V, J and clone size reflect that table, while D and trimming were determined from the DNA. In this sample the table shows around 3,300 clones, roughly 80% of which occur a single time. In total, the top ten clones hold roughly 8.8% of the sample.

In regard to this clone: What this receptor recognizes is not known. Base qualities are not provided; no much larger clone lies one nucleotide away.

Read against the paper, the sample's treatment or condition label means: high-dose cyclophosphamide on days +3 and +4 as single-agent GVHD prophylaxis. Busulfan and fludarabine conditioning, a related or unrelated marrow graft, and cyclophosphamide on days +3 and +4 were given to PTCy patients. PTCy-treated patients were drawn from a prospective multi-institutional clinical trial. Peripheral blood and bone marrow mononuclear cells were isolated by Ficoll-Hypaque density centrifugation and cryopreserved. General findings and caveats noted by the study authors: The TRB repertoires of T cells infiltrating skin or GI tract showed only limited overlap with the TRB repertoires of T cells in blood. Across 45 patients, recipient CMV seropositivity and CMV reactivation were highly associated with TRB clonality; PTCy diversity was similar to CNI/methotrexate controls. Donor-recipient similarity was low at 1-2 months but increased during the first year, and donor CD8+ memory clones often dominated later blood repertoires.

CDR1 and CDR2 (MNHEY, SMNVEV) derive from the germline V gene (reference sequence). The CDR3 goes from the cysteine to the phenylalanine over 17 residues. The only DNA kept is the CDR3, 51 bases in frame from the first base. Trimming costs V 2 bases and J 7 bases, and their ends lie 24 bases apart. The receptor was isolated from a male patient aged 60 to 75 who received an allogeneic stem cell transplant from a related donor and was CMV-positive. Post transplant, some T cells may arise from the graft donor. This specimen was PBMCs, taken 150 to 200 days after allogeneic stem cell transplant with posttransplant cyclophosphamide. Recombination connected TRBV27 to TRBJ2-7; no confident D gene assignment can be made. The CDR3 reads CASSLGLSFGKPGEQYF. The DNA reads TGTGCCAGCAGTTTAGGGCTTTCTTTCGGCAAACCTGGGGAGCAGTACTTC.